These T cell receptor beta chains were read from a single sample in a study of cytomegalovirus exposure and HLA in healthy donors. TCRdb's table, derived via immunoSEQ multiplex PCR, lists solely in-frame clones and lacks some. This repertoire shows over 100,000 clones, roughly 78% found once; its top ten account for approximately 5%. The sample taken for sequencing was PBMCs. The receptors derive from a man in his thirties or forties in good health and CMV-seronegative. The CDR3 runs from the conserved cysteine through the conserved F or W.

j_call: TRBJ1-5; v_call: TRBV19; cdr3_aa: CASSVKGQGGNQPQHF
j_call: .; v_call: TRBV2; cdr3_aa: CASSVWTGDDEQYF
j_call: TRBJ1-3; v_call: TRBV15; cdr3_aa: CATRGPGNTIYF
j_call: TRBJ1-4; v_call: TRBV10-3; cdr3_aa: CASTGTDKEKLFF
j_call: TRBJ2-3; v_call: TRBV2; cdr3_aa: CASLFTDTQYF
j_call: TRBJ1-1; v_call: TRBV20-1; cdr3_aa: CSSVMNTEAFF
j_call: TRBJ1-5; v_call: TRBV19; cdr3_aa: CASSSPPGHNSNQPQHF
j_call: TRBJ2-1; v_call: TRBV6-1; cdr3_aa: CASSEAPSGREQFF
j_call: TRBJ2-1; v_call: TRBV5-1; cdr3_aa: CASSFNRGDIDEQFF
j_call: TRBJ2-5; v_call: TRBV7-6; cdr3_aa: CASSRFVQETQYF
j_call: TRBJ2-5; v_call: TRBV15; cdr3_aa: CATSREPQGVEGSETQYF
j_call: TRBJ2-7; v_call: TRBV9; cdr3_aa: CASSQGDSGYEQYF
j_call: TRBJ2-7; v_call: TRBV7-2; cdr3_aa: CASSFDQDYEQYF
j_call: TRBJ1-4; v_call: TRBV4-1; cdr3_aa: CASSQGRPGGTNEKLFF
j_call: TRBJ2-1; v_call: TRBV19; cdr3_aa: CASSGLAAMEAQFF
j_call: TRBJ2-5; v_call: TRBV4-3; cdr3_aa: CASSQEQGETQYF
j_call: TRBJ1-2; v_call: TRBV9; cdr3_aa: CASSSPTDNYGHTF
j_call: TRBJ2-2; v_call: TRBV7-9; cdr3_aa: CASSRFSGSTGELFF
j_call: TRBJ1-2; v_call: TRBV5-4; cdr3_aa: CASSSQGTLNYGYTF
j_call: TRBJ1-1; v_call: TRBV18; cdr3_aa: CASSSRQYKNPMNTEAFF
j_call: TRBJ1-2; v_call: TRBV6-5; cdr3_aa: CASSRVPDRGYGYTF
j_call: TRBJ2-7; v_call: TRBV4-2; cdr3_aa: CASSQVDRGMFYEQYF
j_call: TRBJ2-3; v_call: TRBV5-1; cdr3_aa: CASSLRGGPSTDTQYF
j_call: TRBJ2-4; v_call: TRBV2; cdr3_aa: CASSGQDIQYF
j_call: TRBJ2-2; v_call: TRBV4-1; cdr3_aa: CASSQERMNTGELFF
j_call: TRBJ2-1; v_call: TRBV4-3; cdr3_aa: CASSLLGGQGAWNEQFF
j_call: TRBJ1-2; v_call: TRBV19; cdr3_aa: CASTTPRQGYYGYTF
j_call: TRBJ2-7; v_call: TRBV2; cdr3_aa: CASSVAASSYEQYF
j_call: TRBJ2-3; v_call: TRBV20-1; cdr3_aa: CSAKHTDTQYF
j_call: TRBJ2-7; v_call: TRBV7-8; cdr3_aa: CASSPSRDLASEYF
j_call: TRBJ2-2; v_call: TRBV2; cdr3_aa: CASSETSEIGELFF
j_call: TRBJ2-3; v_call: TRBV19; cdr3_aa: CASRRGRVSTDTQYF
j_call: TRBJ2-7; v_call: TRBV29-1; cdr3_aa: CSVTGQDYEQYF
j_call: TRBJ1-3; v_call: TRBV4-1; cdr3_aa: CASGTGGNTIYF
j_call: TRBJ2-5; v_call: TRBV2; cdr3_aa: CASSREETQYF